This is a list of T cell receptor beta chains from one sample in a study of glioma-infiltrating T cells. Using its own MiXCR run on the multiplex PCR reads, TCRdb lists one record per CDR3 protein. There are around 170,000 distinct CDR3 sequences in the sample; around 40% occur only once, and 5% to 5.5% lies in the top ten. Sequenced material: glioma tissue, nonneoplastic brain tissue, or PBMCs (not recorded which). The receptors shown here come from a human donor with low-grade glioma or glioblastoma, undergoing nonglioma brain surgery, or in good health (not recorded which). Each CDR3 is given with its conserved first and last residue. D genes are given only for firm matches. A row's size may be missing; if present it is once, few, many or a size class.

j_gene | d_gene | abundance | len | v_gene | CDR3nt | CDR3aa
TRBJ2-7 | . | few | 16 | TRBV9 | TGTGCCAGCAGCGCAAAGCAGGGTAGACTTTCCGGAGAGCAGTACTTC | CASSAKQGRLSGEQYF
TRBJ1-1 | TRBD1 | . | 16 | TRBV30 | TGTGCCTGGAGTCTCGGGACAGGGCTCCGGAACACTGAAGCTTTCTTT | CAWSLGTGLRNTEAFF
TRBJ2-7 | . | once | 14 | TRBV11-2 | TGTGCCAGCAGTTCGGACAGCAGCTCCTACGAGCAGTACTTC | CASSSDSSSYEQYF
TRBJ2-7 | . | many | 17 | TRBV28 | TGTGCCAGCAGTTCCCAATCTAATCTCCAGGGCTCCGACGAGCAGTACTTC | CASSSQSNLQGSDEQYF
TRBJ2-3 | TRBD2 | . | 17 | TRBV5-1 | TGCGCCAGCAGCTTGGAAACTAGCGGGTATGGGGGCGATACGCAGTATTTT | CASSLETSGYGGDTQYF
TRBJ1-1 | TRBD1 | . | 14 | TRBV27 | TGTGCCAGCAGCAGGACAGGGCCAAACACTGAAGCTTTCTTT | CASSRTGPNTEAFF
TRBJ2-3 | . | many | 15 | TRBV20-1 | TGCAGTGCTAGAGATGTACCAGGGTCGGTAGATACGCAGTATTTT | CSARDVPGSVDTQYF
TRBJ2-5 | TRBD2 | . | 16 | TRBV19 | TGTGCCAGTAGTCGGGGACTAGCGGGAGAGCTCAAGACCCAGTACTTC | CASSRGLAGELKTQYF
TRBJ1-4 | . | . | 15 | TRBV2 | TGTGCCAGCAGGAGATCAGGGCCTGGTAATGAAAAAATGTTTTTT | CASRRSGPGNEKMFF
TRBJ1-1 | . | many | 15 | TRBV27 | TGTGCCAGCAGTTTATCCGGGACGGGGAACACTGAAGCTTTCTTT | CASSLSGTGNTEAFF
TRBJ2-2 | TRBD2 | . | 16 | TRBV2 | TGTTCCAGCACGAGGACTAGCCTCACCAACACCGGGGAGCTGTTTTTT | CSSTRTSLTNTGELFF
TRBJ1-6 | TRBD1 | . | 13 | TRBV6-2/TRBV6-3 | TGTGCCAACAGCAGGGACAGGGAATCACCCCTCCACTTT | CANSRDRESPLHF
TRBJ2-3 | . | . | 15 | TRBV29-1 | TGCAGCGTTGAAAGCGGGCTCGCTAGCACAGATACGCAGTATTTT | CSVESGLASTDTQYF
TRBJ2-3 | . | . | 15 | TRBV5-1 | TGCGCCAGCAGCTCACAGGACCCTGGCACAGATACGCAGTATTTT | CASSSQDPGTDTQYF
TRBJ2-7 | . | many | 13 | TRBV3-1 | TGTGCCAGCAGCCGTCGACAGTCCTACGAGCAGTACTTC | CASSRRQSYEQYF
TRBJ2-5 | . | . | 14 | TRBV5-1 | TGCGCCAGCAGCTTGGTTCCGGGGTCGGAGACCCAGTACTTC | CASSLVPGSETQYF
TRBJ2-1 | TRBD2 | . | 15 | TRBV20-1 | TGCAGTGCTACGCCTAGCGGGCGCCCCTACAATGAGCAGTTCTTC | CSATPSGRPYNEQFF
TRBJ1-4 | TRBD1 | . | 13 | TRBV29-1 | TGCAGCGGCGGGACAGAGGGAAATGAAAAACTGTTTTTT | CSGGTEGNEKLFF
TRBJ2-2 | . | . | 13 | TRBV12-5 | TGTGCTAGTGGTTTGAATACCACCAGGAAGCTGTTTTTT | CASGLNTTRKLFF
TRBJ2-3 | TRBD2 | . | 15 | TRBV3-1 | TGTGCCAGCAGCGCTGCTAGCGGGAGAACAGATACGCAGTATTTT | CASSAASGRTDTQYF
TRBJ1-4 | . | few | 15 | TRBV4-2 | TGTGCCAGCAGCCAGCCCGGGAATAATAATGAAAAACTGTTTTTT | CASSQPGNNNEKLFF
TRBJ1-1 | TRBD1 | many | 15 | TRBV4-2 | TGTGCCAGCAGCCAAGGCATCAGGGGGGTGTCTGAAGCTTTCTTT | CASSQGIRGVSEAFF
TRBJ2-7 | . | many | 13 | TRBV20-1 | TGCAGTGCTAGAGAAGACCCTTTTGGCGAGCAGTACTTC | CSAREDPFGEQYF
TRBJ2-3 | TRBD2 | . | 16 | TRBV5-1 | TGCGCCAGCAGCTTGGCGGAACTAGCGACGACAGATACGCAGTATTTT | CASSLAELATTDTQYF
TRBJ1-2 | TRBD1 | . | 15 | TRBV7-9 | TGTGCCAGCAGCTTAGGACAGGGAGGTACCTATGGCTACACCTTC | CASSLGQGGTYGYTF
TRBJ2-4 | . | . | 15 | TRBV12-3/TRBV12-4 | TGTGCCAGCAGTTGGGGAAGGACCCCCAAAAACATTCAGTACTTC | CASSWGRTPKNIQYF
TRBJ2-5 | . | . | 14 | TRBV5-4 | TGTGCCAGCAGCTTGGAAGAGGCTCAAGAGACCCAGTACTTC | CASSLEEAQETQYF
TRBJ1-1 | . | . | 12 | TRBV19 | TGTGCCATTGGAGGGGGGCACACTGAAGCTTTCTTT | CAIGGGHTEAFF
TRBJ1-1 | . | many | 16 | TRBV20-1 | TGCAGTGCTAGAGATGGGCCCGGGGTGGTGAACACTGAAGCTTTCTTT | CSARDGPGVVNTEAFF
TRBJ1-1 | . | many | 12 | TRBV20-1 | TGCAGTGCCACGACATTGTCCACTGAAGCTTTCTTT | CSATTLSTEAFF
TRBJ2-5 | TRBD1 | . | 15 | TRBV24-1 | TGTGCCACCAGTCACTATGGACAGGGACAAGAGACCCAGTACTTC | CATSHYGQGQETQYF
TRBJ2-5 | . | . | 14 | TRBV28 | TGTGCCAGCAGTTTTTTTATGGGCCGAGAGACCCAGTACTTC | CASSFFMGRETQYF
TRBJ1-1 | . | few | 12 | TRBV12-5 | TGTGCTAGTGGAGCTCAGAGAACCAAAGCTTTCTTT | CASGAQRTKAFF
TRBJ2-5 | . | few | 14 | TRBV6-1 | TGCGCCAGCGTAGGGACAACCTACCAAGAGACCCAGTACTTC | CASVGTTYQETQYF
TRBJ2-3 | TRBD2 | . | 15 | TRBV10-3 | TGTGCCAGACACGGGACTAGCGGGGACACAGATACGCAGTATTTT | CARHGTSGDTDTQYF
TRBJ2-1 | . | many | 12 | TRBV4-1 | TGCGCCAGCAGCCAAGATGTGGATGAGCAGTTCTTC | CASSQDVDEQFF
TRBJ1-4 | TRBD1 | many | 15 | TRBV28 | TGTGCCAGCAGTCCCTGGACAGGGAGGGGAGAAAAACTGTTTTTT | CASSPWTGRGEKLFF
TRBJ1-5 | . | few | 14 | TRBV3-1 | TGTGCCAGCAGCCAAGATAGGGGTGGTCAGCCCCAGCATTTT | CASSQDRGGQPQHF
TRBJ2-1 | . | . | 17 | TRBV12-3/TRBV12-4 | TGTGCCAGCAGTTTAAGGGGATCAGGGTGGGGATCCTATGAGCAGTTCTTC | CASSLRGSGWGSYEQFF
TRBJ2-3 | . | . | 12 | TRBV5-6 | TGTGCCAGCAGCTTGGCGTCCGGTACGCAGTATTTT | CASSLASGTQYF
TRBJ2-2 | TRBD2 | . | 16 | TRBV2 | TGTGCCAGCACGAGGACTAGCCTCACCAACACCGGGGAGCTGTTTTTT | CASTRTSLTNTGELFF
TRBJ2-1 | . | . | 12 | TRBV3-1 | TGTGCCAGCAGCCGAAGTAGCAATGAGCAGTTCTTC | CASSRSSNEQFF
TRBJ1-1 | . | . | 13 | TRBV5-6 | TGTGCCAGCAGCTTACTTTCTGCCCTTGAAGCTTTCTTT | CASSLLSALEAFF
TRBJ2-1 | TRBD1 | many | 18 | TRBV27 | TGTGCCAGCATCGGACAGGCAAAGGGTACCCTCTCCTACAATGAGCAGTTCTTC | CASIGQAKGTLSYNEQFF
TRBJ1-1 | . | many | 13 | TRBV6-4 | TGTGCCAGCAGTGATCGTCCGAGCACTGAAGCTTTCTTT | CASSDRPSTEAFF
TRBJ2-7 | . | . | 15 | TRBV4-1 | TGCGCCAGCAGCCAAGCGCCGGAAGTATACTACGAGCAGTACTTC | CASSQAPEVYYEQYF
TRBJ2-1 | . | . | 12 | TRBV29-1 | TGCAGCGTTAGCAGGTCCTACAATGAGCAGTTCTTC | CSVSRSYNEQFF
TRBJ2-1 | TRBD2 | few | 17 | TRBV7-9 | TGTGCCAGCAGCTCGCCCTCGGGAGGGGGACCCTACAATGAGCAGTTCTTC | CASSSPSGGGPYNEQFF
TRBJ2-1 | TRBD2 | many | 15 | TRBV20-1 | TGCAGTGCTACCCTACTAGCGGGAGCGCCGGATGAGCAGTTCTTC | CSATLLAGAPDEQFF